This is a list of T cell receptor beta chains from one sample in a study of blood T cell repertoires in COVID-19. TCRdb's copy holds only in-frame clones and misses some; the assay was immunoSEQ multiplex PCR. The table includes 150,000 to 190,000 clones, about 88% detected once. Sequenced: peripheral blood. All receptors come from a woman in her seventies with acute or convalescent COVID-19. Each CDR3 is given with its conserved first and last residue. Each record gives: V gene, D gene, clone size, J gene, CDR3 DNA, CDR3 protein. A D gene is named only where the DNA matches it firmly. Where a row states a size, it is once, few, many or the class of an expanded clone; other rows omit it.

TRBV7-2,TRBD2,few,TRBJ2-2,TGTGCCAGCAGCTTCCTATTAGCGGGGGGTAGCACCGGGGAGCTGTTTTTT,CASSFLLAGGSTGELFF
TRBV2,.,.,TRBJ2-5,TGTGCCAGCAGGAAGGACAGCCAAGAGACCCAGTACTTC,CASRKDSQETQYF
TRBV4-2,TRBD1,once,TRBJ1-5,TGTGCCAGCAGCCCGGACAGGGGGCGCGGACAGCCCCAGCATTTT,CASSPDRGRGQPQHF
TRBV3-1/TRBV3-2,.,.,TRBJ1-2,TGTGCCAGCAGCCAAGCCTCGATTTTTTTCGGTCCCCCCTTCTTC,CASSQASIFFGPPFF
TRBV5-1,.,.,TRBJ1-2,TGCGCCAGCGGGAGTTCAGGGGATCTCTCCGACTACACCTTC,CASGSSGDLSDYTF
TRBV11-3,TRBD2,.,TRBJ2-5,TGTGCCAGCAGCTTAGATAGCGGGGGACAAGAGACCCAGTACTTC,CASSLDSGGQETQYF
TRBV10-3,.,.,TRBJ2-1,TGTGCCATCAGTGAGTCGACTCAGGGGCAGGTCAATGAGCAGTTCTTC,CAISESTQGQVNEQFF
TRBV6-1,TRBD1,.,TRBJ1-5,TGTGCCAGCAGTGAGCAGGACAGGGGGTTTGGTAATCAGCCCCAGCATTTT,CASSEQDRGFGNQPQHF
TRBV23-1,TRBD1,.,TRBJ1-5,TGCGCCAGCAGTCAATGTGACAGGGAACAGCCCCAGCATTTT,CASSQCDREQPQHF
TRBV19,.,.,TRBJ2-1,TGTGCCAGTACCCCTGGCAGGGTTCCCCTCAATGAGCAGTTCTTC,CASTPGRVPLNEQFF
TRBV14,TRBD2,once,TRBJ2-3,TGTGCCAGCAGCCAAGCGCTGGCGGGGGTTACGCAGTATTTT,CASSQALAGVTQYF
TRBV23-1,.,.,TRBJ1-1,TGCGCCAGCAGTCAATGGCGGGGGCGCGGGAGCACTGAAGCTTTCTTT,CASSQWRGRGSTEAFF
TRBV19,TRBD1,few,TRBJ1-2,TGTGCCAGTAGTATAGTCTCCACGGGACAGGGGGCGCATGGCTACACCTTC,CASSIVSTGQGAHGYTF
TRBV14,TRBD1,.,TRBJ2-1,TGTGCCAGCAGCTACCAGGGGGCGCGGGATGAGCAGTTCTTC,CASSYQGARDEQFF
TRBV19,.,.,TRBJ1-6,TGTGCCAGTAGTATTTTTGGCAATTCACCCCTCCACTTT,CASSIFGNSPLHF
TRBV19,.,.,TRBJ1-5,TGTGCCAGTAGACCCCGGGGAGTTGGCAGCAATCAGCCCCAGCATTTT,CASRPRGVGSNQPQHF
TRBV13,TRBD2,.,TRBJ2-3,TGTGCCAGCAGCTGGGGACTAGCGGGGGGCGATACGCAGTATTTT,CASSWGLAGGDTQYF
TRBV7-2,TRBD2,.,TRBJ2-6,TGTGCCAGCAGCTATACCTGGCGGGGGGGCTCTGGGGCCAACGTCCTGACTTTC,CASSYTWRGGSGANVLTF
TRBV7-2,.,.,TRBJ2-2,TGTGCCAGCAGCCCTCCCGGGCCGCGGGCGAACACCGGGGAGCTGTTTTTT,CASSPPGPRANTGELFF
TRBV6-5,.,.,TRBJ1-2,TGTGCCAGCAGTTCCCAGGCGGGCTATGGCTACACCTTC,CASSSQAGYGYTF
TRBV3-1/TRBV3-2,TRBD1,.,TRBJ1-5,TGTGCCAGCAGCCCCCGGACAGGGGGCGGACAGCCCCAGCATTTT,CASSPRTGGGQPQHF
TRBV6-5,.,.,TRBJ1-2,TGTGCCAGCAGTTACTCTTTTAGCCAGTTTGGCTACACCTTC,CASSYSFSQFGYTF
TRBV5-6,.,.,TRBJ1-5,TGTGCCAGCAGCTTGTTGGACGGGAACAATCAGCCCCAGCATTTT,CASSLLDGNNQPQHF
TRBV9,.,.,TRBJ1-2,TGTGCCAGCAGCGCCGGGGGGCGTGGCTACACCTTC,CASSAGGRGYTF
TRBV10-3,.,.,TRBJ1-2,TGTGCCATCAGTAGACAGCAAAACTATGGCTACACCTTC,CAISRQQNYGYTF
TRBV19,.,.,TRBJ2-3,TGTGCCAGTAGAAGGGGGGGAGTATATACGCAGTATTTT,CASRRGGVYTQYF
TRBV6-1,.,.,TRBJ1-4,TGTGCCAGCAGTGAAGCGACGACGGGGGAAAAACTGTTTTTT,CASSEATTGEKLFF
TRBV29-1,.,.,TRBJ2-3,TGTTCCGGAGGGGGCGCAGATACGCAGTATTTT,CSGGGADTQYF
TRBV3-1/TRBV3-2,.,.,TRBJ1-6,TGTGCCAGCAGCCCCCGTGGGCCGGGGGATCGATCACCCCTCCACTTT,CASSPRGPGDRSPLHF
TRBV27,.,.,TRBJ2-1,TGTGCCAGCAGTCTCAACCTTATAGGGGGACAATCTGAGCAGTTCTTC,CASSLNLIGGQSEQFF
TRBV19,.,.,TRBJ2-5,TGTGCCAGTAGTATTCTTGGCAGCCAAGAGACCCAGTACTTC,CASSILGSQETQYF
TRBV3-1/TRBV3-2,.,once,TRBJ1-3,TGTGCCAGCCTTGGGAGGGTTGGAAACACCATATATTTT,CASLGRVGNTIYF
TRBV7-2,TRBD1,.,TRBJ1-2,TGTGCCAGCAGACGCGGGACAGGGGGATACACCTTC,CASRRGTGGYTF
TRBV3-1/TRBV3-2,TRBD2,.,TRBJ2-5,TGTGCCAGCAGCCCCTGGACTAGCGGGGGGACAGGTCAAGAGACCCAGTACTTC,CASSPWTSGGTGQETQYF
TRBV2,TRBD1,.,TRBJ1-1,TGTGCCAGCAGTGCTGAACAGGGGTTGAACACTGAAGCTTTCTTT,CASSAEQGLNTEAFF
TRBV2,TRBD1,.,TRBJ2-1,TGTGCCACCACCGGGACAGGGGGTATGAATGAGCAGTTCTTC,CATTGTGGMNEQFF
TRBV6-2/TRBV6-3,TRBD1,.,TRBJ1-6,TGTGCCAGCAGTCGGACAGGGGGTAATTCACCCCTCCACTTT,CASSRTGGNSPLHF
TRBV3-1/TRBV3-2,.,.,TRBJ2-5,TGTGCCAGCAGCCACCCGAGACTGGCACAAGAGACCCAGTACTTC,CASSHPRLAQETQYF
TRBV5-1,TRBD1,.,TRBJ2-2,TGCGCCAGCAGCCTTGAAGACAGGGTGGGGAACACCGGGGAGCTGTTTTTT,CASSLEDRVGNTGELFF
TRBV5-1,TRBD2,few,TRBJ2-3,TGCGCCAGCAGCTTCCGACTAGCGGCGGGAACAGATACGCAGTATTTT,CASSFRLAAGTDTQYF
TRBV20-1,TRBD2,.,TRBJ2-5,TGCAGTGCTAGTCCCCAGCGGGGGGGCCGAGAGACCCAGTACTTC,CSASPQRGGRETQYF
TRBV4-1,TRBD1,.,TRBJ1-2,TGCGCCAGCAGCCAAGTTCCCCGACAGGGTTTCGACTATGGCTACACCTTC,CASSQVPRQGFDYGYTF
TRBV7-2,.,.,TRBJ1-6,TGTGCCAGCAGCTTAGGTGCGGCGAGGGGGTTATCACCCCTCCACTTT,CASSLGAARGLSPLHF
TRBV29-1,TRBD1,.,TRBJ2-7,TGCAGCGTTGTTGGGACAGGGCACTACGAGCAGTACTTC,CSVVGTGHYEQYF
TRBV7-3,TRBD1,.,TRBJ1-6,TGTGCCAGCAGCTCCGGGACAGGGTGGGCTTCACCCCTCCACTTT,CASSSGTGWASPLHF
TRBV5-5,.,.,TRBJ1-5,TGTGCCAGCAGTCGCGACAGCTTGGCGACGGGCAATCAGCCCCAGCATTTT,CASSRDSLATGNQPQHF
TRBV7-9,.,.,TRBJ1-1,TGTGCCATCCGGGGGTCAGACACTGAAGCTTTCTTT,CAIRGSDTEAFF
TRBV24-1,.,.,TRBJ2-1,TGTGCCACCAGTGTTGGGGGGGGCAGTTACAATGAGCAGTTCTTC,CATSVGGGSYNEQFF
TRBV2,TRBD1,.,TRBJ1-1,TGTGCCAGCAGTGATCGGACAGGTCTGAGGACTGAAGCTTTCTTT,CASSDRTGLRTEAFF
TRBV6-7,TRBD2,once,TRBJ2-3,TGTGCCAGCAGTTACACTAGCGGGGGCCCCAGGAGTACGCAGTATTTT,CASSYTSGGPRSTQYF
TRBV7-8,TRBD1,.,TRBJ1-1,TGTGCCAGCAGCTCTAGGACAGGGGGCACTGAAGCTTTCTTT,CASSSRTGGTEAFF
TRBV6-5,.,.,TRBJ1-2,TGTGCCAGCAGTTACTCTGCCAGGGCTAACTATGGCTACACCTTC,CASSYSARANYGYTF
TRBV7-7,TRBD2,.,TRBJ2-2,TGTGCTAGCAGCCCCGCAGCGGGGGTCAACACCGGGGAGCTGTTTTTT,CASSPAAGVNTGELFF